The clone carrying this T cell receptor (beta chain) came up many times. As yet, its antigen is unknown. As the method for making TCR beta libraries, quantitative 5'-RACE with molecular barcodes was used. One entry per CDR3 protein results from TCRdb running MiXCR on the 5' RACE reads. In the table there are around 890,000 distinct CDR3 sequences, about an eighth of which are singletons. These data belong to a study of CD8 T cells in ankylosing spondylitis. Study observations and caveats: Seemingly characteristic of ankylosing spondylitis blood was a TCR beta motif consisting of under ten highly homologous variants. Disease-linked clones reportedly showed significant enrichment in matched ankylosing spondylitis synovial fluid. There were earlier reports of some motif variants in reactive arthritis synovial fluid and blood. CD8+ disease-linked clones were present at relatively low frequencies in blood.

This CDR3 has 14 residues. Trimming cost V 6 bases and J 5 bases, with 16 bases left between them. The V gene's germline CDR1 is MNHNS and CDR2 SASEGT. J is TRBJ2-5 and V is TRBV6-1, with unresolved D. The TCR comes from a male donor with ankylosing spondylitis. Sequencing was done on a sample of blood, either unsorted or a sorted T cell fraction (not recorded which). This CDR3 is CASSRNTGGETQYF. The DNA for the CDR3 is TGTGCCAGCAGCCGGAATACCGGTGGGGAGACCCAGTACTTC.